This T cell receptor beta chain was profiled in a study of T cell changes during pregnancy in multiple sclerosis (dated by TCRdb to about 2019). About the study as a whole: The study looked at changes in the T cell repertoire across pregnancy in women with multiple sclerosis.

In the germline V gene, CDR1 corresponds to SGHRS and CDR2 to YFSETQ. Measured from the cysteine to the phenylalanine, the CDR3 is 15 residues long. Just the 45-base CDR3 DNA is kept, in frame starting at base 1. For this chain, trimming is 3 bases at the V end and 0 bases at the J end, and the number of junction bases without a gene match is 6. For this clone: The antigen this receptor binds is unknown. The input lacks base qualities; no much larger clone sits a single base away.

Library preparation was by the immunoSEQ multiplex PCR assay. This immuneACCESS table, as held by TCRdb, lists in-frame sequences with V and J called but not all clones. Of the missing ones, under half trace to an unresolved V gene in checked studies; the others have no known cause. The sample table holds just under 20,000 clones, of which roughly 87% were seen once. The ten largest clones capture about 7.5% of the sample. Recombination linked TRBV5-1 to TRBJ2-7, with 7 junctional bases fitting TRBD1. The TCR sequence derives from a female donor in good health, enrolled as a control in a pregnancy study. The material sequenced was CD8+ T cells from peripheral blood mononuclear cells, taken in the second trimester of pregnancy. The sequenced DNA is TGCGCCAGCAGCTCGACCGGGACAGCCTCCTACGAGCAGTACTTC. It encodes CASSSTGTASYEQYF.